This T cell receptor (beta chain) was sequenced during a study of Graves' ophthalmopathy and Graves' hyperthyroidism. As to this clonotype: Its specificity is not known.

The CDR3 loop spans 14 amino acids. Germline V gives CDR1 SEHNR, CDR2 FQNEAQ (reference sequence). Between the trimmed V and J ends, which lost 4 bases and 3 bases, there was a span of 12 bases. Each donor who had ophthalmopathy showed moderate-to-severe activity, a CAS of ≥3, a NOSPECS of ≥4, and a duration under 3 months. For repertoire sequencing, the TCR beta CDR3 regions were amplified from RNA transcripts. HTBI primers were employed in first-round RT-PCR, then a second-round multiplex PCR followed. A single record per CDR3 protein comes from TCRdb applying MiXCR to the multiplex PCR reads. Of 600,000 to 700,000 distinct CDR3 sequences listed, roughly 39% are singletons. Points from the study as a whole: Ophthalmopathy versus stable hyperthyroidism: 13-signature model gave less than 90% sensitivity, 80% to 84% specificity. Ophthalmopathy progression was predicted with 70.59% sensitivity and approximately 72% specificity.

The sequence derives from an adult man with Graves' ophthalmopathy. J is TRBJ2-5 and V is TRBV7-9; a weak D match, TRBD2 (5 bases). Sequencing was performed on peripheral blood. The CDR3 nucleotides read TGTGCCAGCAGCTCGGGGTCCGGAGAAGAGACCCAGTACTTC. It encodes CASSSGSGEETQYF.